One sample yielded the 8 T cell receptor beta chains listed below, sequenced in a study of preoperative IRX-2 immunotherapy in early breast cancer. Profiling relied on immunoSEQ multiplex PCR, and the TCRdb table lists in-frame clones only, not all of them. Here the sample spans just over 25,000 clones, approximately 75% being singletons. Treatment given: preoperative locoregional IRX-2 cytokine immunotherapy. The sample here was lymph node tissue, taken after IRX-2 immunotherapy. These receptors all come from a human donor with breast cancer.

The table lists this clone with a few counts. This chain joins TRBV18 and TRBJ1-3; D remains unclear. Germline CDR1 KGHSH, CDR2 LQKENI. The CDR3 loop spans 15 amino acids. Trimming removed 5 bases at V and 0 bases at J, with 11 bases between. The CDR3 DNA is TGTGCCAGCTCAGTCACCGGGCGCTCTGGAAACACCATATATTTT. Its protein product is CASSVTGRSGNTIYF.

The sample holds one count of this clone. The V gene is TRBV30, the J gene TRBJ1-2; D may be TRBD1 (6 bases). Trimming took 1 base from V and 4 from J, leaving 7 bases between them. Per the germline V gene, CDR1 is GTSNPN and CDR2 is SVGIG (reference sequence). This CDR3 has 12 amino acids. The CDR3 sequence: CAWSAGVYGYTF. The CDR3 DNA sequence: TGTGCCTGGAGTGCAGGGGTCTATGGCTACACCTTC.

CDR3 in amino acids: CASSEFNSGNTIYF. The DNA of the CDR3 is TGCGCCAGCAGTGAGTTCAACTCTGGAAACACCATATATTTT. The chain is built from TRBV10-2 and TRBJ1-3, with no clear D. V was pared by 1 base and J by 0 bases, with 4 bases between. The CDR3 has 14 amino acids. CDR1 WSHSY and CDR2 SAAADI come from the germline V gene.

This clone was seen more than once but under ten times. The CDR3: CASSEWRVAGTGELFF. The CDR3 DNA is TGTGCCAGCAGTGAATGGAGGGTAGCGGGGACCGGGGAGCTGTTTTTT. V is TRBV25-1 and J is TRBJ2-2; TRBD2 aligns across 8 bases. The CDR3 runs 16 residues. The germline V gene has CDR1 MGHDK and CDR2 SYGVNS. V was clipped by 1 base and J by 5 bases; unmatched bases: 6.

The chain couples TRBV5-1 to TRBJ2-3; possibly TRBD1 for D (6 bases). Trimming left V 0 bases short and J 1 base short, with 12 bases between. Germline CDR1 SGHRS, CDR2 YFSETQ. The length of the CDR3 is 16 residues. CDR3 in DNA: TGCGCCAGCAGCTTGGTACGGACAGACCGCACAGATACGCAGTATTTT. It codes for CASSLVRTDRTDTQYF.

This clone was recorded a few times. This sequence joins TRBV6-8 and TRBJ1-6; TRBD1 agrees at 9 bases. Per germline, CDR1 MNHGY and CDR2 SAAAGT. The length of the CDR3 is 14 residues. J was trimmed by 7 bases and V by 8 bases; bases with no gene match: 6. The CDR3 sequence: CASRLTGGNSPLHF. The CDR3 DNA follows: TGTGCCAGCCGATTGACAGGGGGGAATTCACCCCTCCACTTT.

J is TRBJ1-1 and V is TRBV25-1; D gene uncertain. CDR3 length: 13 amino acids. Trimming removed 5 bases from V and 1 base from J, with 8 bases in between. Germline V gene data show CDR1 as MGHDK and CDR2 as SYGVNS. CDR3 sequence reads: CASSKGRNTEAFF. As DNA, the CDR3 is TGTGCCAGCAGTAAAGGGAGGAACACTGAAGCTTTCTTT.

The chain joins TRBV19 to TRBJ1-3; the D is unclear. V was trimmed by 5 bases and J by 4 bases, leaving 12 bases between them. Germline V gene data show CDR1 as LNHDA and CDR2 as SQIVND (reference sequence). There are 14 residues in the CDR3. CDR3 sequence reads: CASSLTGPGNTIYF. Written as DNA, the CDR3 is TGTGCCAGTAGTTTGACCGGGCCAGGAAACACCATATATTTT.